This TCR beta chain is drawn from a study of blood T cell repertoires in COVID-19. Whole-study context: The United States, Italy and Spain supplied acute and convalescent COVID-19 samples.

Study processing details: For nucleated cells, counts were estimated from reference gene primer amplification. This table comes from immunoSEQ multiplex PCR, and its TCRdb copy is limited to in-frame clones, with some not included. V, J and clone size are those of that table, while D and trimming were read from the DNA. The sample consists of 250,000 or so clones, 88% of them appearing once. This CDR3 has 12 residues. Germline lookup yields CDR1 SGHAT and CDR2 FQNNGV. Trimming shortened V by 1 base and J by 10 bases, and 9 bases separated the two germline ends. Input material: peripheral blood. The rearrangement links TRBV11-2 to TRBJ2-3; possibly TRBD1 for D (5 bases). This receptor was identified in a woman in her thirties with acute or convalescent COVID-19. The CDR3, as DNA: TGTGCCAGCAGCTTAGGACAGAAAGCGCAGTATTTT. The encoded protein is CASSLGQKAQYF.